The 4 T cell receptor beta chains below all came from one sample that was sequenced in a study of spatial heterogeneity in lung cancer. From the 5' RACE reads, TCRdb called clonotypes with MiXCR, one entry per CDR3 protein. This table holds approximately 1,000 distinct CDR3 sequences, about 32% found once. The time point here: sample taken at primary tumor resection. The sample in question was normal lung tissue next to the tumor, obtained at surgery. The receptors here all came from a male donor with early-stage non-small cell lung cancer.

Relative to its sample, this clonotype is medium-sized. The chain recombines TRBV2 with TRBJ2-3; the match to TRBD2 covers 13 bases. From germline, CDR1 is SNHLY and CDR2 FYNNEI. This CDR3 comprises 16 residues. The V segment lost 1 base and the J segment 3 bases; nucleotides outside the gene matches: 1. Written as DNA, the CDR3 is TGTGCCAGCAGTGAAGGGACTAGCGGGAGTACAGATACGCAGTATTTT. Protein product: CASSEGTSGSTDTQYF.

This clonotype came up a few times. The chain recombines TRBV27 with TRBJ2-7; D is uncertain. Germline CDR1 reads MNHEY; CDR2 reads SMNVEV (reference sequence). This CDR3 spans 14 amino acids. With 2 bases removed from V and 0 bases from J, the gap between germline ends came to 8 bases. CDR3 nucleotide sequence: TGTGCCAGCAGTTTAAAACAGTCCTCCTACGAGCAGTACTTC. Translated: CASSLKQSSYEQYF.

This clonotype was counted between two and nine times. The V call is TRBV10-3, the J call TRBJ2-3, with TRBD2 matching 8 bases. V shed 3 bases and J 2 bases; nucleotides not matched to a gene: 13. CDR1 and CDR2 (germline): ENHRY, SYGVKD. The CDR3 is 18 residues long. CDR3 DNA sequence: TGTGCCATCAGTGACGCTCTGATAAGCGGGGGACTCACAGATACGCAGTATTTT. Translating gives CAISDALISGGLTDTQYF.

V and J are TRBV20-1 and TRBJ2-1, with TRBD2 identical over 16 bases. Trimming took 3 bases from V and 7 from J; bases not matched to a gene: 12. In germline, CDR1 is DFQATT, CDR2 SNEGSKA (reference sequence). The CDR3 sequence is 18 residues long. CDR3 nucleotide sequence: TGCAGTGCTAGCGACAATAAACCGGGACTAGCGGGGGGGAATGAGCAGTTCTTC. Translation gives CSASDNKPGLAGGNEQFF.